Presented here are 19 T cell receptor beta chains from one specimen sequenced in a study of blood T cell repertoires in COVID-19. Assay used: immunoSEQ multiplex PCR; TCRdb lists only in-frame clones, some missing. The sample records 200,000 to 250,000 clones, about 87% being singletons. Sequenced material: peripheral blood. The receptors shown here come from an older woman with active or convalescent COVID-19.

J is TRBJ2-5 and V is TRBV29-1, with 14 bases fitting TRBD2. This CDR3 has 15 residues. Per the germline V gene, CDR1 is SQVTM and CDR2 is ANQGSEA. J was trimmed by 0 bases and V by 5 bases; bases with no gene match: 2. The CDR3: CSVRLAGGNQETQYF. DNA of the CDR3: TGCAGCGTTCGACTAGCGGGGGGGAACCAAGAGACCCAGTACTTC.

This clone was recorded a few times. This chain links TRBV6-2 or TRBV6-3 with TRBJ1-5; maybe TRBD1 (6 bases). Germline CDR1 MNHEY, CDR2 SVGEGT. This CDR3 has 15 amino acids. V was shortened by 2 bases and J by 5 bases, with 13 bases between the two germline ends. The CDR3 DNA reads as TGTGCCAGCAGTTACCCCACAGGGATCTATCAGCCCCAGCATTTT. It encodes CASSYPTGIYQPQHF.

Only one count was recorded for this clone. The CDR3 coding sequence is TGTGCCAGCAGCTTAGGACAAGACTATGGCTACACCTTC. Translation gives CASSLGQDYGYTF. The chain recombines TRBV7-9 with TRBJ1-2, with D uncertain. Germline V gives CDR1 SEHNR, CDR2 FQNEAQ (reference sequence). The CDR3 consists of 13 residues. V lost 1 base and J 3 bases, leaving 6 bases between the germline ends.

The chain combines TRBV28 with TRBJ1-1, with D possibly matching TRBD1 (6 bases). Germline values: CDR1 MDHEN, CDR2 SYDVKM. The germline V and J ends were trimmed by 8 bases and 4 bases, with 14 bases remaining between them. The CDR3 length is 13 residues. The DNA of the CDR3 is TGTGCCAGCTCCCCAGGGGTACGCACTGAAGCTTTCTTT. Protein: CASSPGVRTEAFF.

The sample holds one count of this clone. This chain connects TRBV2 to TRBJ1-4; D gene uncertain. The CDR3 length is 11 residues. V lost 6 bases and J lost 3, with 2 bases in between. CDR1 and CDR2 from the germline V gene are SNHLY and FYNNEI. CDR3 nucleotides: TGTGCCAGCAGCTCTAATGAAAAACTGTTTTTT. Amino acid sequence: CASSSNEKLFF.

V and J are TRBV10-3 and TRBJ1-1, with 10 bases lining up with TRBD1. The V segment lost 10 bases and the J segment 3 bases; nucleotides outside the gene matches: 5. Germline CDR1 ENHRY, CDR2 SYGVKD. The CDR3 consists of 13 residues. CDR3 sequence reads: CATSGTGDTEAFF. The CDR3 nucleotides are TGTGCCACCTCCGGGACAGGGGACACTGAAGCTTTCTTT.

V usage is TRBV7-9 and J usage is TRBJ1-1; D may be TRBD1 (5 bases). The V gene lost 1 base and the J gene lost 0 bases, with 12 bases spanning the gap. This CDR3 has 16 amino acids. Germline-derived CDR1 and CDR2 are SEHNR and FQNEAQ (reference sequence). The CDR3 DNA sequence: TGTGCCAGCAGCTTAGTGGGGGGAAAAATGAACACTGAAGCTTTCTTT. Amino acid sequence: CASSLVGGKMNTEAFF.

The chain has TRBV9 and TRBJ1-3; TRBD1 agrees at 9 bases. CDR1 SGDLS and CDR2 YYNGEE come from the germline V gene. V shed 0 bases and J 1 base; nucleotides not matched to a gene: 5. CDR3 length: 17 amino acids. This chain's CDR3 is CASSVVPGQGSGNTIYF. CDR3 bases: TGTGCCAGCAGCGTAGTTCCGGGACAGGGTTCTGGAAACACCATATATTTT.

V is TRBV2 and J is TRBJ1-2; D not resolved. V was cut by 5 bases and J by 2 bases, with 15 bases left in between. This CDR3 spans 15 amino acids. From germline, CDR1 is SNHLY and CDR2 FYNNEI. CDR3 nucleotide sequence: TGTGCCAGCAGTCTTCAGGTAGGAGGGAACTATGGCTACACCTTC. It specifies CASSLQVGGNYGYTF.

The J gene is TRBJ2-6, the V gene TRBV6-6; TRBD2 agrees at 7 bases. The junction had 7 bases not matched to a gene; V was cut back by 6 bases and J by 2 bases. The CDR3 covers 16 residues. The germline V gene encodes CDR1 MNHNY and CDR2 SVGAGI (reference sequence). CDR3 bases: TGTGCCAGCAGCAATGGGGGGGTCACTGGGGCCAACGTCCTGACTTTC. Translation: CASSNGGVTGANVLTF.

The chain is built from TRBV7-6 and TRBJ2-7; unclear D gene. The CDR3 is 12 residues long. Deletions cut 4 bases from V and 6 bases from J, with 10 bases between. Germline V gene data show CDR1 as SGHVS and CDR2 as FNYEAQ. This CDR3 is CASSSSPPEQYF. The CDR3, as DNA: TGTGCCAGCAGCTCTTCTCCTCCCGAGCAGTACTTC.

The V gene is TRBV12-3 or TRBV12-4, the J gene TRBJ2-4; D is unclear. V lost 5 bases and J lost 3, with 2 bases in between. The CDR3 has 11 amino acids. The CDR3 reads CASSLKNIQYF. CDR3 in DNA: TGTGCCAGCAGTCTCAAAAACATTCAGTACTTC.

Details on this clone: The sample carries other DNA sequences with the same CDR3. The chain carries TRBV4-3 and TRBJ2-5; TRBD2 matches 11 bases. This CDR3 spans 16 amino acids. CDR1 LGHNA and CDR2 YSLEER come from the germline V gene. V lost 1 base, J lost 1 base, and 2 bases stayed unmatched. The CDR3 nucleotides read TGCGCCAGCAGCCAAGGGCTAGCGGGGGGCCAAGAGACCCAGTACTTC. Translated, it gives CASSQGLAGGQETQYF.

The genes are TRBV5-1 and TRBJ2-5; 15 nucleotides line up with TRBD2. V lost 4 bases and J lost 4; bases outside the gene matches: 8. CDR1 SGHRS and CDR2 YFSETQ come from the germline V gene. The CDR3 totals 17 residues. The CDR3 DNA reads TGCGCCAGCAGCGCAGGACTAGCGGGGGGGCCTGGAGAGACCCAGTACTTC. It translates to CASSAGLAGGPGETQYF.

This chain joins TRBV10-3 and TRBJ2-5; TRBD1 might be the D (6 bases). Germline CDR1 ENHRY, CDR2 SYGVKD. This CDR3 has 15 amino acids. With 8 bases removed from V and 4 bases from J, the gap between germline ends came to 20 bases. Here the CDR3 reads CAIQEDSPGSETQYF. CDR3 nucleotides: TGTGCCATCCAGGAGGACAGTCCCGGTTCAGAGACCCAGTACTTC.

The chain couples TRBV6-5 to TRBJ1-5; 7 bases are a match to TRBD1. V lost 6 bases and J lost 2; bases outside the gene matches: 7. CDR1 and CDR2 (germline): MNHEY, SVGAGI. CDR3 length: 15 residues. This chain's CDR3 is CASSRDRVGNQPQHF. The DNA for the CDR3 is TGTGCCAGCAGCCGCGACAGGGTTGGCAATCAGCCCCAGCATTTT.

V and J are TRBV6-4 and TRBJ2-7, with D possibly being TRBD2 (5 bases). Germline CDR1 is MRHNA and CDR2 is SNTAGT. This CDR3 comprises 12 residues. V was clipped by 1 base and J by 7 bases, with 8 bases between them. The CDR3 DNA reads TGTGCCAGCAGTGACTGCCGGGAAGAGCAGTACTTC. Its protein is CASSDCREEQYF.

The sample holds a few counts of this clone. The J gene is TRBJ1-2, the V gene TRBV18; the match to TRBD1 covers 7 bases. The V gene's germline CDR1 is KGHSH and CDR2 LQKENI. V dropped 4 bases and J dropped 2; count of bases not matched to a gene: 13. The CDR3 totals 17 residues. CDR3 sequence: CASSQGQTKSTNYGYTF. For the CDR3, the DNA is TGTGCCAGCTCACAGGGACAGACCAAAAGTACAAACTATGGCTACACCTTC.

J is TRBJ2-3 and V is TRBV11-2; a weak D match, TRBD2 (5 bases). Germline assignment: CDR1 SGHAT and CDR2 FQNNGV. This CDR3 is 14 amino acids long. The germline V and J ends were trimmed by 2 bases and 8 bases, with 14 bases remaining between them. In DNA form, the CDR3 reads TGTGCCAGCAGCTTAAGCCTGGGAGAGGGTACGCAGTATTTT. This sequence encodes CASSLSLGEGTQYF.